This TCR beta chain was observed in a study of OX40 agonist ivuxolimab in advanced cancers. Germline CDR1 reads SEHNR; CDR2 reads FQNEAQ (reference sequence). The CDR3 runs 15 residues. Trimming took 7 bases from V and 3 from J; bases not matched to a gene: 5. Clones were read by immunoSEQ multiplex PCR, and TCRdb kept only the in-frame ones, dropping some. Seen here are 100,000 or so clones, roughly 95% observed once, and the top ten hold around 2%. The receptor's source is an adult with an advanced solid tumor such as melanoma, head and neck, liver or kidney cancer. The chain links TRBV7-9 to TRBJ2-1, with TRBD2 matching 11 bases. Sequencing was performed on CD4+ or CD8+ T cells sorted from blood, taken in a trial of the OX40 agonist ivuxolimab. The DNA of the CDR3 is TGTGCCAGCACTATGACTAGCGGGGTCTACAATGAGCAGTTCTTC. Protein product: CASTMTSGVYNEQFF.